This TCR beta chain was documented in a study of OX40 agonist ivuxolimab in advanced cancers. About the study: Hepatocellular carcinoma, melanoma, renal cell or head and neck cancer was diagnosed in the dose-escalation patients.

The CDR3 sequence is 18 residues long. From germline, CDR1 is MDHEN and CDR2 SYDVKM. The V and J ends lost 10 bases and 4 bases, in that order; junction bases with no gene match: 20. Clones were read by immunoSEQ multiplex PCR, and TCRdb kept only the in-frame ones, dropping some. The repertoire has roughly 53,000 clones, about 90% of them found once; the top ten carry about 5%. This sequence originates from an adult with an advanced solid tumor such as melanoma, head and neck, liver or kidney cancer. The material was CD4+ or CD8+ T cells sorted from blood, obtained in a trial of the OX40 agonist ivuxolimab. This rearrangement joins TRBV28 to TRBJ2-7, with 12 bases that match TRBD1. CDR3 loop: CATEGQGATNILFYEQYF. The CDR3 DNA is TGTGCCACCGAGGGACAGGGGGCTACTAACATTCTCTTTTACGAGCAGTACTTC.